A selection of T cell receptor beta chains follows, all from one sample in a study of CD4+ T cells in melanoma. TCRdb keeps only in-frame clones here, not all; method: immunoSEQ multiplex PCR. Of around 110,000 clones in the sample, 80% to 95% were seen once. Specimen: peripheral blood. The receptors here all came from a human donor with melanoma. Each CDR3 is given with its conserved first and last residue. The D gene is left open where the match is weak. Not every row has a clone size; where given, it reads once, few, many or a size class.

>-|TRBV5-1|TRBJ2-1|TRBD2
TGCGCCAGCAGCGCTGGACTAGCGGGGAACAATGAGCAGTTCTTC
CASSAGLAGNNEQFF
>-|TRBV7-3|TRBJ2-5|-
TGTGCCAGCAGCTTCTACCCTCAAGAGACCCAGTACTTC
CASSFYPQETQYF
>-|TRBV7-2|TRBJ2-1|TRBD1
TGTGCCAGCAGCTCCGGCCGGCTACAGGGGGCGGCCTACAATGAGCAGTTCTTC
CASSSGRLQGAAYNEQFF
>-|TRBV2|TRBJ1-6|-
TGTGCCAGCAGTGAAAGGCAGCCGAATAATTCACCCCTCCACTTT
CASSERQPNNSPLHF
>-|TRBV5-4|TRBJ2-7|-
TGTGCCAGCAGCTTGAGGGGGAACGCCTACGAGCAGTACTTC
CASSLRGNAYEQYF
>-|TRBV29-1|TRBJ1-2|-
TGCAGCGCTAAGACAGACCAAGCTCGCTACACCTTC
CSAKTDQARYTF
>-|TRBV5-1|TRBJ2-1|-
TGCGCCAGCAGCTTGGGACAGGGTGCGGGGAATGAGCAGTTCTTC
CASSLGQGAGNEQFF
>-|TRBV19|TRBJ2-1|TRBD2
TGTGCCAGTAGTACGGGGAGGGCGGCCTACAATGAGCAGTTCTTC
CASSTGRAAYNEQFF
>-|TRBV27|TRBJ1-2|-
TGTGCCAGCAGTTTAAGTGGGGTCAACTATGGCTACACCTTC
CASSLSGVNYGYTF
>-|TRBV5-8|TRBJ2-7|-
TGTGCCAGCAGCTTGGTGTACGAGCAGTACTTC
CASSLVYEQYF
>-|TRBV28|TRBJ1-6|-
TGTGCCAGCAGTTTAGGCGAGAATTCACCCCTCCACTTT
CASSLGENSPLHF
>once|TRBV29-1|TRBJ2-2|TRBD1
TGCAGCGTTGACCGGACAGGGGGCACCGGGGAGCTGTTTTTT
CSVDRTGGTGELFF
>-|TRBV11-3|TRBJ2-5|-
TGTGCCAGCAGCCATGGACTGGGGATAAAAGAGACCCAGTACTTC
CASSHGLGIKETQYF